This TCR beta chain was obtained from a study of blood T cell repertoires in COVID-19. Study background: COVID-19 samples, acute and convalescent, were from the United States, Italy and Spain. In each case, the material was cDNA or gDNA derived from T cells, B-cell-depleted T cells, or PBMCs.

Measured with immunoSEQ multiplex PCR; TCRdb has only the in-frame clones, and not every one. The table includes about 370,000 clones, more than 70% detected once. The TCR sequence derives from a young woman with COVID-19, enrolled during active disease. The sample taken for sequencing was peripheral blood.

DNA for the CDR3: TGTGCCAGCAGCCAAGGGAGGACACGCACAGATACGCAGTATTTT. Its protein product is CASSQGRTRTDTQYF. The chain employs TRBV6-2 or TRBV6-3 and TRBJ2-3; possibly TRBD2 for D (6 bases). V lost 6 bases to trimming and J lost 1 base, with 14 bases between them. Looked up from germline, CDR1 is MNHEY and CDR2 is SVGEGT. The CDR3 is 15 residues long.